This T cell receptor (beta chain) was recovered during a study of regulatory T cells in long-lasting Graves disease. Study as a whole: Over 5 years of antithyroid drugs plus positive TSH receptor antibodies defined persistent Graves' disease. Study observations and caveats: TRBV28, TRBJ1-2 and TRBJ2-5 emerged as the favored segments in persistent disease. Few sampled subjects may have lowered accuracy. Blood alone, not thyroid tissue, was studied.

This clonotype was recorded a few times. Its antigen remains unidentified. This CDR3 spans 16 amino acids. CDR1 and CDR2 from the germline V gene are SGHNT and YYREEE (reference sequence). The J segment lost 7 bases and the V segment lost 4 bases, leaving 14 bases of the junction unmatched. Both iRepertoire HTBI primers and Arm-PCR of CDR3 regions were used to build the TCR beta libraries. MiXCR, applied by TCRdb to the multiplex PCR reads, yields one record per CDR3 protein. The sample lists fewer than 450,000 distinct CDR3 sequences; around 20% were seen once. Time point denoted: persistent/refractory GD, antithyroid drugs over 5 years with positive TRAb. The TCR library was made from RNA extracted from PBMCs.

The chain carries TRBV5-4 and TRBJ2-1; 7 nucleotides align to TRBD2. The specimen was peripheral blood mononuclear cells (PBMCs), collected when the disease was refractory, from a patient treated with antithyroid drugs. The sequence derives from a female donor with Graves disease. CDR3 bases: TGTGCCAGCAGCCTCGTCGGCAGCGGGAAGGGGAATGAGCAGTTCTTC. Protein product: CASSLVGSGKGNEQFF.